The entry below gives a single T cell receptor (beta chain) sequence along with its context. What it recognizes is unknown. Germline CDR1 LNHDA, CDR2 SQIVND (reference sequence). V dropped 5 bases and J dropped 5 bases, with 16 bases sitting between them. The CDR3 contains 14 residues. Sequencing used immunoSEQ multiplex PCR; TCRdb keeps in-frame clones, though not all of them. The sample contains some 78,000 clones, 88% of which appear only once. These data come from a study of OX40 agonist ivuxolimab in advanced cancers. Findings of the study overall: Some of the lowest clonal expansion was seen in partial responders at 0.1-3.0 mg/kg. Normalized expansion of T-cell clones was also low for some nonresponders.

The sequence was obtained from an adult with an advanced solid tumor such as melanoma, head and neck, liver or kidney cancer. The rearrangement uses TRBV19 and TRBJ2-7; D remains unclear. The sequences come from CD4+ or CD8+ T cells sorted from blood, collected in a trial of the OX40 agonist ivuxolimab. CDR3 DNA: TGTGCCAGTAGTCCCGGACGGGTTCGGGACGAGCAGTACTTC. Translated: CASSPGRVRDEQYF.